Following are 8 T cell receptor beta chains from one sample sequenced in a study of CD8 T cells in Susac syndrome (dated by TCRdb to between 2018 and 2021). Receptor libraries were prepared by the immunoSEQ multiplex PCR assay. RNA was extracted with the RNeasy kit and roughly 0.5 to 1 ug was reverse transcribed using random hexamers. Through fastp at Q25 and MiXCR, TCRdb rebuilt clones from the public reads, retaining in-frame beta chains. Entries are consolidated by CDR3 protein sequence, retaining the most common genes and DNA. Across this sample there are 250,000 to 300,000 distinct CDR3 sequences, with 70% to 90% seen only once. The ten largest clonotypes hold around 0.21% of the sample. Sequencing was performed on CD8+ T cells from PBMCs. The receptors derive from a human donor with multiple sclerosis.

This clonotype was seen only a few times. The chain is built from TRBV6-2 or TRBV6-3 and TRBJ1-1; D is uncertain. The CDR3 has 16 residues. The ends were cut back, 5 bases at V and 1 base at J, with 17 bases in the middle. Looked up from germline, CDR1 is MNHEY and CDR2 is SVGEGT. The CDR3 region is CASSNRARTRNTEAFF. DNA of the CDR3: TGTGCCAGCAGTAATCGGGCCAGGACGAGGAACACTGAAGCTTTCTTT.

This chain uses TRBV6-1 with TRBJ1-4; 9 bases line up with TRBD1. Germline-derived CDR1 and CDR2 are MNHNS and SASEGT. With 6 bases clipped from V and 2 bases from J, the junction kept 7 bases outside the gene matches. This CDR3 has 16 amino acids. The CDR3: CASSRGQGSTNEKLFF. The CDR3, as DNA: TGTGCCAGCAGCCGAGGACAGGGGTCTACTAATGAAAAACTGTTTTTT.

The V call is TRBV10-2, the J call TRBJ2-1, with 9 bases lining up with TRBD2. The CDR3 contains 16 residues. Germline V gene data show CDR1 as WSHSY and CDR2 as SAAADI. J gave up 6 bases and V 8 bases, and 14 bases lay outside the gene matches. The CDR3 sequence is CASDGTSKGEANEQFF. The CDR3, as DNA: TGCGCCAGCGACGGGACTAGCAAAGGAGAGGCCAATGAGCAGTTCTTC.

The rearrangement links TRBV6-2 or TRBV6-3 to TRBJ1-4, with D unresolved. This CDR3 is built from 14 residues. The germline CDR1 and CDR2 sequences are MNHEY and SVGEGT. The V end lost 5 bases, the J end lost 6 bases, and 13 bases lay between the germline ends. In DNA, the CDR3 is TGTGCCAGCAGTACCCTAAACATGGATGAAAAACTGTTTTTT. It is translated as CASSTLNMDEKLFF.

CDR3 sequence reads: CASSLDRGWGEAFF. The CDR3 DNA reads as TGTGCCAGCAGTCTTGACAGGGGATGGGGTGAAGCTTTCTTT. The chain links TRBV12-3 or TRBV12-4 to TRBJ1-1; 8 bases match TRBD1. CDR3 length: 14 residues. V lost 5 bases and J lost 7; bases outside the gene matches: 9.

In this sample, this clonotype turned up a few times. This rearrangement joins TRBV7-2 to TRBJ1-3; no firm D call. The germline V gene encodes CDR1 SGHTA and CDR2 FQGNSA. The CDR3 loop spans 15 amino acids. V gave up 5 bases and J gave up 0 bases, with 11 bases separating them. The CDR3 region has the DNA TGTGCCAGCAGCATTACAAAGGGCTCTGGAAACACCATATATTTT. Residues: CASSITKGSGNTIYF.

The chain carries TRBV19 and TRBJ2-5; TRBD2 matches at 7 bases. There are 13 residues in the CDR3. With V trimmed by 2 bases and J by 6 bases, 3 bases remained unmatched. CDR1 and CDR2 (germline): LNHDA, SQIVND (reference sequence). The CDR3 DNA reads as TGTGCCAGTAGTATACTTAGCGGGCAGACCCAGTACTTC. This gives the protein CASSILSGQTQYF.

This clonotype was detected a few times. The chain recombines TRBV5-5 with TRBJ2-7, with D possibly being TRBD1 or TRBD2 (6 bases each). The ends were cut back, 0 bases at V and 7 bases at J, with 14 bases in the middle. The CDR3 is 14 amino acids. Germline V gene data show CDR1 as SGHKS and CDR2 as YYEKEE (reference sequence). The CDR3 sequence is CASSLGFGGEEQYF. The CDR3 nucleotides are TGTGCCAGCAGCTTGGGGTTCGGGGGCGAAGAGCAGTACTTC.